One and the same sample provided the 19 T cell receptor beta chains below, sequenced in a study of OX40 agonist ivuxolimab in advanced cancers. Generated by immunoSEQ multiplex PCR, the TCRdb table keeps only in-frame clones and is missing some. The sample yields 40,000 to 55,000 clones, 85% to 90% seen once. Source: CD4+ or CD8+ T cells sorted from blood, taken in a trial of the OX40 agonist ivuxolimab. Every receptor here comes from an adult with an advanced solid tumor such as melanoma, head and neck, liver or kidney cancer.

V and J are TRBV7-3 and TRBJ2-7; D gene unclear. Trimming left V 4 bases short and J 4 bases short, with 11 bases between. This CDR3 region has 13 residues. CDR1 SGHTA and CDR2 FQGTGA come from the germline V gene. This chain's CDR3 is CASSSKDGYEQYF. CDR3 bases: TGTGCCAGCAGCTCAAAGGACGGATACGAGCAGTACTTC.

This sequence joins TRBV15 and TRBJ2-7; D perhaps matches TRBD2 (6 bases). The V end lost 0 bases, the J end lost 1 base, and 10 bases lay between the germline ends. The CDR3 is 15 residues long. Per the germline V gene, CDR1 is LNHNV and CDR2 is YYDKDF (reference sequence). CDR3 nucleotides: TGTGCCACCAGCAGAGATAGGCTAGCGTCCTACGAGCAGTACTTC. This codes for CATSRDRLASYEQYF.

The chain employs TRBV7-9 and TRBJ2-7; 9 nucleotides agree with TRBD2. In germline, CDR1 is SEHNR, CDR2 FQNEAQ (reference sequence). The ends lost 9 bases at V and 4 bases at J; junction bases unmatched: 13. The CDR3 spans 15 residues. The CDR3 here is CASQSGSTSGYEQYF. CDR3 in DNA: TGTGCCAGTCAATCCGGTTCGACTAGCGGTTACGAGCAGTACTTC.

The chain is built from TRBV5-1 and TRBJ2-7, with TRBD1 matching over 9 bases. The V segment lost 5 bases and the J segment 6 bases; nucleotides outside the gene matches: 12. The CDR3 extends over 15 amino acids. Per the germline V gene, CDR1 is SGHRS and CDR2 is YFSETQ. The DNA of the CDR3 is TGCGCCAGCAGGTTAACCGGGACAGGGCCTACCGAGCAGTACTTC. It yields the protein CASRLTGTGPTEQYF. Full variable domain (outside the CDR3, taken from reference TRBV5-1 and TRBJ2-7): KAGVTQTPRYLIKTRGQQVTLSCSPISGHRSVSWYQQTPGQGLQFLFEYFSETQRNKGNFPGRFSGRQFSNSRSEMNVSTLELGDSALYLCASRLTGTGPTEQYFGPGTRLTVT.

This chain links TRBV21-1 with TRBJ1-4; the table's D call of TRBD1 was not tested on the DNA. TRBV21-1 is flagged as a pseudogene. The length of the CDR3 is 15 residues. The CDR3 coding sequence is TGTGCCAGCAGCTCCCGGGACAGGTTTTGCGAAAAACTGTTTTTT. Protein product: CASSSRDRFCEKLFF.

The rearrangement links TRBV5-1 to TRBJ2-5; TRBD2 might be the D (6 bases). Germline lookup yields CDR1 SGHRS and CDR2 YFSETQ. This CDR3 is built from 14 residues. The V end was cut by 4 bases, the J end by 5 bases, with 15 bases between. CDR3: CASSNSGGWETQYF. In nucleotides, the CDR3 is TGCGCCAGCAGCAATAGCGGTGGATGGGAGACCCAGTACTTC.

V gene TRBV11-3 combines with J gene TRBJ2-1, with D maybe TRBD1 (6 bases). The CDR3 consists of 14 residues. CDR1 is SGHNT, CDR2 YENEEA, per germline. Trimming removed 5 bases from V and 5 bases from J, with 13 bases in between. In DNA form, the CDR3 reads TGTGCCAGCAGCCCGAGGGACAAAGACAATGAGCAGTTCTTC. Translated: CASSPRDKDNEQFF.

The chain uses TRBV2 and TRBJ2-5; 14 bases align to TRBD2. The CDR3 is made up of 14 amino acids. The germline V gene encodes CDR1 SNHLY and CDR2 FYNNEI. J was trimmed by 5 bases and V by 8 bases; bases with no gene match: 4. The DNA for the CDR3 is TGTGCCAGCGGGGGACTAGCGGGAGCGGAGACCCAGTACTTC. Translation: CASGGLAGAETQYF.

V and J are TRBV5-1 and TRBJ2-3; 15 bases fit TRBD2. CDR3 size: 17 residues. The germline CDR1 and CDR2 sequences are SGHRS and YFSETQ. Unmatched junction bases numbered 3, after V lost 0 bases and J lost 4 bases. The CDR3 reads CASSLGTSGRGPDTQYF. In DNA, the CDR3 is TGCGCCAGCAGCTTGGGGACTAGCGGGAGGGGGCCAGATACGCAGTATTTT.

This clone was seen a handful of times. The chain is built from TRBV20-1 and TRBJ1-1; maybe TRBD1 (5 bases). The CDR3 is 11 amino acids. The germline V gene encodes CDR1 DFQATT and CDR2 SNEGSKA (reference sequence). With 3 bases removed from V and 6 bases from J, the gap between germline ends came to 8 bases. Written as DNA, the CDR3 is TGCAGTGCTAGGTGGGGGGCTGAAGCTTTCTTT. It translates to CSARWGAEAFF.

The chain links TRBV6-5 to TRBJ1-2; no clear D gene. The CDR3 contains 13 residues. V was pared by 7 bases and J by 7 bases, with 16 bases between. Germline CDR1 is MNHEY and CDR2 is SVGAGI. CDR3 sequence reads: CASILEAGSGYTF. In nucleotides, the CDR3 is TGTGCCAGCATACTGGAAGCGGGTTCTGGCTACACCTTC.

The CDR3 reads CASSRDRGYNEQFF. As DNA, the CDR3 is TGCGCCAGCAGCCGGGACAGGGGTTACAATGAGCAGTTCTTC. This chain links TRBV5-1 with TRBJ2-1, with 10 bases fitting TRBD1. CDR3 length equals 14 residues. Germline V CDR1 and CDR2: SGHRS, YFSETQ. After removal of 4 bases from V and 4 bases from J, the junction contained 2 bases not matched to a gene.

V usage is TRBV13 and J usage is TRBJ1-1; D is unresolved. Germline-derived CDR1 and CDR2 are PRHDT and FYEKMQ (reference sequence). V lost 0 bases and J lost 8, with 13 bases in between. CDR3 length: 14 amino acids. CDR3 residues: CASSLGMRDMEAFF. The CDR3 DNA is TGTGCCAGCAGCTTAGGCATGAGGGATATGGAAGCTTTCTTT.

This clone appeared a single time. The genes are TRBV4-2 and TRBJ2-3; no reliable D call. Trimming removed 1 base at V and 4 bases at J, with 3 bases between. This CDR3 region has 12 residues. Germline CDR1 LGHNA, CDR2 YNFKEQ. This chain's CDR3 is CASSQVSDTQYF. CDR3 DNA: TGTGCCAGCAGCCAAGTTTCAGATACGCAGTATTTT.

This sequence joins TRBV27 and TRBJ1-6; possible D gene TRBD1, 5 bases. The V end was cut by 5 bases, the J end by 7 bases, with 12 bases between. Germline-derived CDR1 and CDR2 are MNHEY and SMNVEV (reference sequence). This CDR3 is 14 amino acids long. CDR3 amino acids: CASSLRRANSPLHF. In nucleotides, the CDR3 is TGTGCCAGCAGTCTGCGCAGGGCCAATTCACCCCTCCACTTT.

The chain uses TRBV19 and TRBJ1-2, with D perhaps matching TRBD1 (6 bases). Germline V gene lookup returns CDR1 LNHDA and CDR2 SQIVND (reference sequence). V lost 7 bases and J lost 8, with 14 bases in between. The CDR3 has 12 amino acids. Here the CDR3 reads CASTGTHRGYTF. DNA of the CDR3: TGTGCCAGTACCGGGACACATAGGGGCTACACCTTC.

The sample holds one count of this clone. CDR3: CASSLSRNYGYTF. Here the CDR3 DNA reads TGTGCCAGCAGTTTATCCAGAAACTATGGCTACACCTTC. V is TRBV28 and J is TRBJ1-2; D ambiguous. Trimming left V 1 base short and J 2 bases short, with 5 bases between. In germline, CDR1 is MDHEN, CDR2 SYDVKM. This CDR3 region has 13 residues.

The chain uses TRBV10-3 and TRBJ1-1; the match to TRBD1 covers 8 bases. J lost 2 bases, V lost 4 bases, and 3 bases had no gene match. CDR3 size: 14 residues. Germline V CDR1 and CDR2: ENHRY, SYGVKD. CDR3 sequence (DNA): TGTGCCATCAGTGGGGACAGGCCAAACACTGAAGCTTTCTTT. This gives the protein CAISGDRPNTEAFF.

The CDR3 is CASRKWTDASDEQYF. Written as DNA, the CDR3 is TGTGCCAGCAGGAAATGGACGGACGCTTCTGACGAGCAGTACTTC. This chain joins TRBV28 and TRBJ2-7; D remains unclear. Trimming took off 6 bases at V and 5 bases at J, with 20 bases between the two ends. The CDR3 loop spans 15 amino acids. Germline CDR1 and CDR2: MDHEN and SYDVKM.